The 8 T cell receptor beta chains given below trace back to one sample, sequenced in a study of CD8+ T cells in alopecia areata. Isolated RNA was reverse transcribed into cDNA used as the sequencing template. TCRdb keeps only in-frame clones here, not all; method: immunoSEQ multiplex PCR. The sample lists 150,000 to 200,000 clones, more than 50% occurring once. The treatment is: oral pan-JAK inhibitor, 5-10 mg twice daily. The sequenced sample was CD4+ T cells sorted from blood, obtained at week 24, from a patient treated with tofacitinib. The source is a human donor with alopecia areata.

The V gene is TRBV7-2, the J gene TRBJ2-1; 7 nucleotides agree with TRBD2. Trimming at V came to 3 bases and at J to 3 bases, leaving 5 bases not matched to a gene. CDR3 size: 15 residues. Looked up from germline, CDR1 is SGHTA and CDR2 is FQGNSA. DNA of the CDR3: TGTGCCAGCAGCTTGGCGGGGGAAATCTACAATGAGCAGTTCTTC. Residues: CASSLAGEIYNEQFF.

The chain combines TRBV29-1 with TRBJ1-4, with D perhaps matching TRBD1 (5 bases). The CDR3 is 14 residues long. V was cut by 1 base and J by 4 bases, with 10 bases left in between. In germline, CDR1 is SQVTM, CDR2 ANQGSEA. DNA of the CDR3: TGCAGCGTTGAAGGGGGACGGTATAATGAAAAACTGTTTTTT. The encoded protein is CSVEGGRYNEKLFF.

This chain connects TRBV7-2 to TRBJ2-3; TRBD2 matches 7 bases. Germline lookup yields CDR1 SGHTA and CDR2 FQGNSA. The junction had 8 bases not matched to a gene; V was cut back by 5 bases and J by 0 bases. The CDR3 contains 16 residues. CDR3 sequence: CASSPPGGGSTDTQYF. The CDR3 nucleotides read TGTGCCAGCAGCCCACCGGGCGGGGGTAGCACAGATACGCAGTATTTT.

The chain carries TRBV29-1 and TRBJ1-2; D unclear. Looked up from germline, CDR1 is SQVTM and CDR2 is ANQGSEA. The CDR3 extends over 11 amino acids. The ends were cut back, 4 bases at V and 5 bases at J, with 8 bases in the middle. The CDR3 loop reads CSVALGYGYTF. The CDR3 DNA sequence: TGCAGCGTTGCCTTGGGGTATGGCTACACCTTC.

The V call is TRBV6-6, the J call TRBJ2-3, with 9 positions matching TRBD2. The CDR3 consists of 16 residues. V was clipped by 4 bases and J by 2 bases; unmatched bases: 7. Germline loops: CDR1 MNHNY, CDR2 SVGAGI (reference sequence). CDR3 residues: CASSFLAGVLTDTQYF. The CDR3 nucleotides read TGTGCCAGCAGTTTTTTAGCGGGGGTGCTCACAGATACGCAGTATTTT.

The chain recombines TRBV7-2 with TRBJ2-1; either TRBD1 or TRBD2 may fit D (5 bases each). This CDR3 has 12 amino acids. V lost 5 bases and J 11 bases, leaving 13 bases between the germline ends. Germline CDR1 reads SGHTA; CDR2 reads FQGNSA. CDR3 nucleotide sequence: TGTGCCAGCAGCGACCCCCCGGGACAGCAGTTCTTC. Amino acids: CASSDPPGQQFF.

V gene TRBV9 combines with J gene TRBJ2-7; 8 positions agree with TRBD2. CDR1 and CDR2 from the germline V gene are SGDLS and YYNGEE. The length of the CDR3 is 13 residues. J was trimmed by 9 bases and V by 4 bases; bases with no gene match: 9. The DNA for the CDR3 is TGTGCCAGCAGCAGGGGGGAACTAGCGGCGCAGTACTTC. Translation: CASSRGELAAQYF.

This clone appeared a few times. CDR3 DNA sequence: TGTGCCAGCAGTTTAGGGACAGGGATGAACACTGAAGCTTTCTTT. Translation gives CASSLGTGMNTEAFF. The V gene is TRBV27, the J gene TRBJ1-1; TRBD1 agrees at 9 bases. The CDR3 contains 15 residues. Germline assignment: CDR1 MNHEY and CDR2 SMNVEV (reference sequence). V lost 2 bases and J lost 0; bases outside the gene matches: 1.